The 31 T cell receptor beta chains reported below all come from one sample, sequenced in a study of glioma-infiltrating T cells. Using RNA template, CDR3s of TCR alpha and beta were amplified with iRepertoire arm-PCR. TCRdb re-analysed the multiplex PCR reads in MiXCR, keeping a single row per CDR3 protein. Of more than 350,000 distinct CDR3 sequences in the sample, roughly two fifths were seen once. Sequencing input: glioma tissue, nonneoplastic brain tissue, or PBMCs (not recorded which). The receptors were gathered from a human donor with low-grade glioma or glioblastoma, undergoing nonglioma brain surgery, or in good health (not recorded which).

On this clonotype itself: Since a much larger clone is just one base distant, this may be a read error. The rearrangement joins TRBV27 to TRBJ2-2, with no clear D. Trimming shortened V by 2 bases and J by 7 bases, and 17 bases separated the two germline ends. The CDR3 contains 16 residues. Germline V lookup: CDR1 MNHEY, CDR2 SMNVEV (reference sequence). For the CDR3, the DNA is TGTGCCAGCAGTTTACTCAATTTCGGAAGCAACGGGGAGCTGTTTTTT. This translates into CASSLLNFGSNGELFF.

This clonotype was seen repeatedly, ten times or more. The J gene is TRBJ1-3, the V gene TRBV27; D not certain. The V gene lost 4 bases and the J gene lost 0 bases, with 7 bases spanning the gap. From germline, CDR1 is MNHEY and CDR2 SMNVEV (reference sequence). The CDR3 loop spans 14 amino acids. The CDR3 region is CASSSGISGNTIYF. The DNA for the CDR3 is TGTGCCAGCAGTTCGGGGATCTCTGGAAACACCATATATTTT.

This clonotype was detected a few times. The gene calls are TRBV4-2 and TRBJ2-5; D unclear. CDR3 length: 15 residues. CDR1 is LGHNA and CDR2 is YNFKEQ in the germline V gene. V gave up 2 bases and J gave up 1 base, with 11 bases separating them. The CDR3 here is CASSQRPYPQETQYF. The CDR3 DNA follows: TGTGCCAGCAGCCAAAGGCCTTACCCCCAAGAGACCCAGTACTTC.

V gene TRBV20-1 combines with J gene TRBJ2-7, with 7 bases lining up with TRBD2. The length of the CDR3 is 16 residues. Trimming removed 6 bases from V and 5 bases from J; junction bases left unmatched: 19. Germline V gene data show CDR1 as DFQATT and CDR2 as SNEGSKA (reference sequence). In nucleotides, the CDR3 is TGCAGTGCCGACAACCTCGACGGACTAGTCGGTAACGAGCAGTACTTC. This sequence encodes CSADNLDGLVGNEQYF.

On this clonotype itself: Given a much more abundant clone one base away, this may be a read error. The chain carries TRBV27 and TRBJ2-2; 9 positions agree with TRBD1. CDR3 size: 15 residues. CDR1 is MNHEY, CDR2 SMNVEV, per germline (reference sequence). The CDR3 sequence: CASSSQGAFSGELLF. The CDR3 coding sequence is TGTGCCAGCAGTTCACAGGGGGCTTTCTCCGGGGAGCTGTTGTTT.

This clonotype was seen only a few times. The V call is TRBV27, the J call TRBJ1-1, with a possible D match to TRBD1 (6 bases). CDR3 length equals 15 residues. V was pared by 6 bases and J by 0 bases, with 14 bases between. Germline V gene lookup returns CDR1 MNHEY and CDR2 SMNVEV (reference sequence). CDR3 nucleotides: TGTGCCAGCAGCCAGGGACAAATCATGAACACTGAAGCTTTCTTT. Amino acid sequence: CASSQGQIMNTEAFF.

The chain has TRBV7-9 and TRBJ2-1; 9 nucleotides line up with TRBD1. J lost 2 bases, V lost 4 bases, and 9 bases had no gene match. From germline, CDR1 is SEHNR and CDR2 FQNEAQ (reference sequence). The CDR3 consists of 17 residues. CDR3 region: CASSSLLDRGTYNEQFF. CDR3 DNA: TGTGCCAGCAGCTCGCTATTGGACAGGGGAACCTACAATGAGCAGTTCTTC.

V gene TRBV27 combines with J gene TRBJ2-7; D may be TRBD1 (6 bases). V shed 2 bases and J shed 5 bases, with 19 bases lying between them. CDR3 length equals 16 residues. Germline assignment: CDR1 MNHEY and CDR2 SMNVEV (reference sequence). The CDR3 nucleotides are TGTGCCAGCAGTTTAGCGGCAGGGGTCGTCTTGAACGAGCAGTACTTC. It yields the protein CASSLAAGVVLNEQYF.

J is TRBJ1-2 and V is TRBV6-2 or TRBV6-3; 11 bases agree with TRBD1. After removal of 5 bases from V and 5 bases from J, the junction contained 10 bases not matched to a gene. The CDR3 consists of 16 residues. CDR1 and CDR2 from the germline V gene are MNHEY and SVGEGT. CDR3 bases: TGTGCCAGCAGTCCGGGACAGGGGGGGACAGATTATGGCTACACCTTC. As protein: CASSPGQGGTDYGYTF.

CDR3 nucleotide sequence: TGTGCCAGCAGCTTCGGACGTGTGGATACGCAGTATTTT. Protein sequence: CASSFGRVDTQYF. V and J are TRBV28 and TRBJ2-3; D gene ambiguous. Per germline, CDR1 MDHEN and CDR2 SYDVKM. The CDR3 covers 13 residues. Trimming cost V 6 bases and J 6 bases, with 13 bases left between them.

As to this clonotype: A much larger clone differs by one base, so this may be a read error. This rearrangement joins TRBV6-2 or TRBV6-3 to TRBJ2-2; unclear D gene. This CDR3 has 13 residues. Trimming removed 6 bases at V and 2 bases at J, with 7 bases between. CDR1 MNHEY and CDR2 SVGEGT come from the germline V gene. The CDR3 region is CASSPCNTGELFF. The CDR3 nucleotides are TGTGCCAGCAGCCCATGTAACACCGGGGAGCTGTTTTTT.

The chain carries TRBV2 and TRBJ1-6; D not certain. The CDR3 length is 11 residues. V shed 4 bases and J shed 7 bases, with 2 bases lying between them. CDR1 and CDR2 (germline): SNHLY, FYNNEI. CDR3 protein: CASSANSPLHF. CDR3 nucleotide sequence: TGTGCCAGCAGTGCCAATTCACCCCTCCACTTT.

V gene TRBV28 combines with J gene TRBJ2-1; D assignment may be TRBD1 or TRBD2 (5 bases each). Between the trimmed V and J ends, which lost 6 bases and 10 bases, there was a span of 25 bases. The CDR3 runs 16 residues. From germline, CDR1 is MDHEN and CDR2 SYDVKM. This chain's CDR3 is CASSSSGLEVIWEQFF. Written as DNA, the CDR3 is TGTGCCAGCAGCTCCTCGGGGCTAGAGGTGATCTGGGAGCAGTTCTTC.

This clonotype has only one observation. A single base separates this from a much larger clone, so it may be a read error. The chain carries TRBV28 and TRBJ2-7, with 7 bases that match TRBD1. CDR1 is MDHEN and CDR2 is SYDVKM in the germline V gene. V was clipped by 4 bases and J by 0 bases; unmatched bases: 6. The CDR3 loop spans 15 amino acids. The DNA of the CDR3 is TGTGCCAGCAGTTCTTGGGACAGTCCCTCCTACGAGCAGTACTTC. It specifies CASSSWDSPSYEQYF.

This chain uses TRBV28 with TRBJ1-6, with D hard to call. The CDR3 length is 13 residues. V lost 6 bases and J lost 11, with 14 bases in between. Germline values: CDR1 MDHEN, CDR2 SYDVKM. The CDR3 nucleotides are TGTGCCAGCAGACAGCGACAAAATCCACCCCTCCACTTT. Translating it yields CASRQRQNPPLHF.

This clonotype showed up many times. The chain combines TRBV20-1 with TRBJ2-3; unclear D gene. The CDR3 spans 13 residues. The germline CDR1 and CDR2 sequences are DFQATT and SNEGSKA (reference sequence). V was shortened by 6 bases and J by 2 bases, with 12 bases between the two germline ends. The CDR3: CSAAWLTTDTQYF. The CDR3 nucleotides read TGCAGTGCAGCATGGCTAACCACAGATACGCAGTATTTT.

This clonotype was detected ten times or more. This chain uses TRBV28 with TRBJ1-1, with D uncertain. The CDR3 is 17 amino acids. V gave up 1 base and J gave up 0 bases, with 15 bases separating them. Germline lookup yields CDR1 MDHEN and CDR2 SYDVKM. In DNA, the CDR3 is TGTGCCAGCAGTTTATCCATGGTTGGGGTCGTGAACACTGAAGCTTTCTTT. This encodes CASSLSMVGVVNTEAFF.

This rearrangement joins TRBV5-5 to TRBJ2-5; D uncertain. The ends were cut back, 0 bases at V and 2 bases at J, with 8 bases in the middle. This CDR3 is built from 14 residues. Germline V gene data show CDR1 as SGHKS and CDR2 as YYEKEE (reference sequence). The CDR3 here is CASSLGGWQETQYF. CDR3 bases: TGTGCCAGCAGCTTGGGGGGTTGGCAAGAGACCCAGTACTTC.

The V call is TRBV28, the J call TRBJ2-3; 7 nucleotides match TRBD2. V lost 7 bases and J lost 2; bases outside the gene matches: 12. The CDR3 contains 16 residues. Germline V gene data show CDR1 as MDHEN and CDR2 as SYDVKM. The CDR3 DNA reads TGTGCCAGCACCTCTCCGGGGGGATACCCCACAGATACGCAGTATTTT. Translating it yields CASTSPGGYPTDTQYF.

Concerning this clonotype: Sequence at one end of the junction differs from germline and may be a read error. The J gene is TRBJ1-2, the V gene TRBV27, with 7 bases lining up with TRBD1. CDR1 and CDR2 (germline): MNHEY, SMNVEV (reference sequence). The CDR3 consists of 14 residues. The CDR3 sequence is CASSLSVGGYVYTF. The CDR3 coding sequence is TGTGCCAGCAGTTTATCGGTAGGGGGCTATGTCTACACCTTC.

This rearrangement joins TRBV29-1 to TRBJ2-7, with 12 bases fitting TRBD2. From germline, CDR1 is SQVTM and CDR2 ANQGSEA. V shed 5 bases and J 7 bases; nucleotides not matched to a gene: 6. The CDR3 is 13 residues long. DNA for the CDR3: TGCAGCGTTAGGACTAGCGGGATAGGGGAGCAGTACTTC. Translation gives CSVRTSGIGEQYF.

The V call is TRBV5-1, the J call TRBJ2-3; D call uncertain. Germline V lookup: CDR1 SGHRS, CDR2 YFSETQ. V lost 2 bases, J lost 5 bases, and 9 bases lay in between. The CDR3 has 13 residues. CDR3 in DNA: TGCGCCAGCAGCTTCAGTTTCGGAGATACGCAGTATTTT. Translation gives CASSFSFGDTQYF.

This chain joins TRBV20-1 and TRBJ1-4; 12 bases line up with TRBD1. Germline CDR1 DFQATT, CDR2 SNEGSKA (reference sequence). The trim removed 7 bases at V and 8 bases at J, leaving 5 bases unmatched. This CDR3 contains 13 residues. CDR3 nucleotides: TGCAGTGTTACCGGGACAGGGGGCGAAAAACTGTTTTTT. It encodes CSVTGTGGEKLFF.

This clonotype was recorded at least ten times. The genes are TRBV15 and TRBJ1-3; D uncertain. V was pared by 3 bases and J by 1 base, with 7 bases between. Germline V lookup: CDR1 LNHNV, CDR2 YYDKDF (reference sequence). The CDR3 extends over 14 amino acids. As DNA, the CDR3 is TGTGCCACCAGCAGTTGGGATTCTGGAAACACCATATATTTT. Protein: CATSSWDSGNTIYF.

The rearrangement links TRBV5-4 to TRBJ1-1; 8 nucleotides match TRBD2. Judging by the DNA end, TRBJ2-5 fits better; the J call may be wrong. CDR3 length equals 16 residues. The V gene's germline CDR1 is SGHNT and CDR2 YYREEE (reference sequence). CDR3 coding DNA: TGTGCCAGCAGCTTGGCAACTAGCGGCGGGGGGGAGACCCAGTACTTC. Encoded protein: CASSLATSGGGETQYF.

Concerning this clonotype: This may be a read error: a much more frequent sequence differs by one nucleotide. J is TRBJ2-3 and V is TRBV6-5, with TRBD2 as a possible D gene (5 bases). Germline V gene data show CDR1 as MNHEY and CDR2 as SVGAGI. This CDR3 spans 15 amino acids. Trimming shortened V by 1 base and J by 4 bases, and 12 bases separated the two germline ends. CDR3 loop: CASSYLVLESDTQYF. The CDR3 DNA reads TGTGCCAGCAGTTACTTGGTACTAGAGTCAGATACGCAGTATTTT.

This chain links TRBV15 with TRBJ2-3; TRBD2 agrees at 11 bases. J lost 1 base, V lost 3 bases, and 3 bases had no gene match. The CDR3 is 16 amino acids. CDR1 LNHNV and CDR2 YYDKDF come from the germline V gene (reference sequence). DNA for the CDR3: TGTGCCACCAGCAGGACACTAGCGGGAGGCACAGATACGCAGTATTTT. This codes for CATSRTLAGGTDTQYF.

The chain couples TRBV2 to TRBJ2-1; unclear D gene. Germline V gene data show CDR1 as SNHLY and CDR2 as FYNNEI. The CDR3 spans 14 residues. The ends were cut back, 3 bases at V and 0 bases at J, with 6 bases in the middle. CDR3 loop: CASSELSSYNEQFF. CDR3 coding DNA: TGTGCCAGCAGTGAGCTTAGCTCCTACAATGAGCAGTTCTTC.

Comments on this clonotype: Germline is not matched at one junction end, which may reflect a read error. DNA of the CDR3: TGTGCTAGCAGCTTAGGGCCGAAAGATGCGCAGTATTTT. Amino acids: CASSLGPKDAQYF. The V gene is TRBV7-6, the J gene TRBJ2-3; D gene uncertain. Per the germline V gene, CDR1 is SGHVS and CDR2 is FNYEAQ. This CDR3 comprises 13 residues.

The chain employs TRBV19 and TRBJ2-7, with no clear D. The CDR3 consists of 12 residues. The germline V gene encodes CDR1 LNHDA and CDR2 SQIVND (reference sequence). Trimming pared 6 bases from V and 5 bases from J, leaving 11 bases between. CDR3 coding DNA: TGTGCCAGTAGCCCTAACGGCCACGAGCAGTACTTC. Protein: CASSPNGHEQYF. Full variable domain (rest looked up from reference TRBV19 and TRBJ2-7): DGGITQSPKYLFRKEGQNVTLSCEQNLNHDAMYWYRQDPGQGLRLIYYSQIVNDFQKGDIAEGYSVSREKKESFPLTVTSAQKNPTAFYLCASSPNGHEQYFGPGTRLTVT.

The gene calls are TRBV28 and TRBJ2-7; D perhaps matches TRBD1 (6 bases). In germline, CDR1 is MDHEN, CDR2 SYDVKM. Trimming cost V 4 bases and J 2 bases, with 12 bases left between them. This CDR3 is built from 14 residues. DNA of the CDR3: TGTGCCAGCAGTTCACAGGGACCTACCTACGAGCAGTACTTC. Its translation is CASSSQGPTYEQYF.